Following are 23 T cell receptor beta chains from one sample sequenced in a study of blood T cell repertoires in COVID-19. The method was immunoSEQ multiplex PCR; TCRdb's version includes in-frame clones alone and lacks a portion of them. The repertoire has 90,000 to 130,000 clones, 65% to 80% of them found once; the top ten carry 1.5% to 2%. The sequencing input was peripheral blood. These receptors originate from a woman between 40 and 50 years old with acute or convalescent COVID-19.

The CDR3: CASSSVLDWNTGELFF. In DNA, the CDR3 is TGTGCCAGCAGCTCCGTACTAGACTGGAACACCGGGGAGCTGTTTTTT. This sequence joins TRBV13 and TRBJ2-2; weak D call: TRBD2 (5 bases). The CDR3 has 16 amino acids. V lost 4 bases and J 1 base, leaving 13 bases between the germline ends. Germline V gene lookup returns CDR1 PRHDT and CDR2 FYEKMQ (reference sequence).

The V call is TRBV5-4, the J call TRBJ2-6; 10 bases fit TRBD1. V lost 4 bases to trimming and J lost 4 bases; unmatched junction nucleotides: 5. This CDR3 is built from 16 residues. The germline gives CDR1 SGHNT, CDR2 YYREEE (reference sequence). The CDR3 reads CASSAGQGLGANVLTF. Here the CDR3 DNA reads TGTGCCAGCAGCGCGGGACAGGGGTTGGGGGCCAACGTCCTGACTTTC.

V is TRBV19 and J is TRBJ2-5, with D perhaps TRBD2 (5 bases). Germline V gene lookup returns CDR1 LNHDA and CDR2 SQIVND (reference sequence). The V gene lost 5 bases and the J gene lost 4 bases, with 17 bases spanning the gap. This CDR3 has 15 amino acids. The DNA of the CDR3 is TGTGCCAGTAGTCTCCCCGCGGCGGGTCCAGAGACCCAGTACTTC. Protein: CASSLPAAGPETQYF.

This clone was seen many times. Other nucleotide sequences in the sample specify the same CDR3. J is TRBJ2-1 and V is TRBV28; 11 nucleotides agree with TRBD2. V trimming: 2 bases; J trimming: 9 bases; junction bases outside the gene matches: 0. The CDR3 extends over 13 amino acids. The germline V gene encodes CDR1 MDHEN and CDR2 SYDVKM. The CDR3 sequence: CASSLGTSGEQFF. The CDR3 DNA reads TGTGCCAGCAGTTTAGGGACTAGCGGTGAGCAGTTCTTC.

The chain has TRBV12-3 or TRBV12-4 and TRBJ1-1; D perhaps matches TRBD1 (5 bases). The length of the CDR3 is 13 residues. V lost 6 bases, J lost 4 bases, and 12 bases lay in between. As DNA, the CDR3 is TGTGCCAGCAGCAATACAGGAAGCACTGAAGCTTTCTTT. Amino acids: CASSNTGSTEAFF.

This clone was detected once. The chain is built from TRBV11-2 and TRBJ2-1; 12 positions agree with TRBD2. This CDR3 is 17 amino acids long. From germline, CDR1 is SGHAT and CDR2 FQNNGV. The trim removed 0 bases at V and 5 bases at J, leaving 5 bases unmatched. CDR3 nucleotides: TGTGCCAGCAGCTTAGATCTTCGACTAGCGGGGGACAATGAGCAGTTCTTC. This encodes CASSLDLRLAGDNEQFF.

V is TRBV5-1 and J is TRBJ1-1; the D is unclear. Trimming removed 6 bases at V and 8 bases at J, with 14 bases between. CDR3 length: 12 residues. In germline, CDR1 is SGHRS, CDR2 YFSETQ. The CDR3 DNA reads TGCGCCAGCAAAGGAGCCAAGGCAGAAGCTTTCTTT. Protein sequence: CASKGAKAEAFF.

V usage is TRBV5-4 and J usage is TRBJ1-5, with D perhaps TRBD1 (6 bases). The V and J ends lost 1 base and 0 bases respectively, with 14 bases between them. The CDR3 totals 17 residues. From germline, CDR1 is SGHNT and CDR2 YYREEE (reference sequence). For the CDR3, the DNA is TGTGCCAGCAGCTTGATCCGGGACACCTATAGCAATCAGCCCCAGCATTTT. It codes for CASSLIRDTYSNQPQHF.

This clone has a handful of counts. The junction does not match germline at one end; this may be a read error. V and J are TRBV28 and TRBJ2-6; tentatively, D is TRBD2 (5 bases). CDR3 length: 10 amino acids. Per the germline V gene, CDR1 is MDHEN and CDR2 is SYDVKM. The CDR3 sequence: CASSLSQTIF. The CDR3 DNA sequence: TGTGCCAGCAGTTTAAGCCAGACTATTTTC.

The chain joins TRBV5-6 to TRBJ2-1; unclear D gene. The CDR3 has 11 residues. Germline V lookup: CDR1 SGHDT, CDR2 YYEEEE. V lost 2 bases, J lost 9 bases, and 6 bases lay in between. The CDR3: CASSLMSEQFF. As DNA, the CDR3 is TGTGCCAGCAGCTTAATGAGTGAGCAGTTCTTC.

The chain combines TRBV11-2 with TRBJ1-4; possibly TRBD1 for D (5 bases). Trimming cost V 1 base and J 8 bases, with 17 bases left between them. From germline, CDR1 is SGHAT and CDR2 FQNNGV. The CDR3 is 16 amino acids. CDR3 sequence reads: CASSLVGFGGKEKLFF. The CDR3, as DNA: TGTGCCAGCAGCTTAGTAGGATTTGGGGGGAAGGAAAAACTGTTTTTT.

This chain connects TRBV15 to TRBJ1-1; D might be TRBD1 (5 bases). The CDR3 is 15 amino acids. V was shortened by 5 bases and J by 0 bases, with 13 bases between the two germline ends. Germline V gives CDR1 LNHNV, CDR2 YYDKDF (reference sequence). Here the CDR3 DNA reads TGTGCCACCAGCCTCGGGGGACCGCTGAACACTGAAGCTTTCTTT. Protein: CATSLGGPLNTEAFF.

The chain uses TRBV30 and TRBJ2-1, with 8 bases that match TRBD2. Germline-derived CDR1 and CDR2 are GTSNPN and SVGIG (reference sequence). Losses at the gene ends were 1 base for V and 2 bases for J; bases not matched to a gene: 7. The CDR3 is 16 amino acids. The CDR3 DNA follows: TGTGCCTGGAGTGGACGGGGGGGCCATGCCTACAATGAGCAGTTCTTC. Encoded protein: CAWSGRGGHAYNEQFF.

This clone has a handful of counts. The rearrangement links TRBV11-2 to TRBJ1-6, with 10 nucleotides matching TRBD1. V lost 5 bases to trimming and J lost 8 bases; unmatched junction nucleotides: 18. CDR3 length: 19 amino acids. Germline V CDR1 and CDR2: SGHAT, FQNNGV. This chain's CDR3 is CASSHPWGQGNVRDSPLHF. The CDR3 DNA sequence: TGTGCCAGCAGCCACCCGTGGGGACAGGGGAACGTTAGGGATTCACCCCTCCACTTT.

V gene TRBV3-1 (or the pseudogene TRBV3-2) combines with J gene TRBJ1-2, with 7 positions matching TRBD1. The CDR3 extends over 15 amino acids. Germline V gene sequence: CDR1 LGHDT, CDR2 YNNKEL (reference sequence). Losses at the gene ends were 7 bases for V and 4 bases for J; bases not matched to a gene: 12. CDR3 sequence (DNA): TGTGCCAGCACACTCCGGGACAGCTTATCCTATGGCTACACCTTC. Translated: CASTLRDSLSYGYTF.

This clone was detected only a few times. The CDR3 sequence is CASSIRTEPHTQYF. The CDR3 DNA follows: TGTGCCAGCAGCATCCGAACAGAGCCCCATACGCAGTATTTT. The chain couples TRBV9 to TRBJ2-3; D remains unclear. Trimming left V 4 bases short and J 7 bases short, with 16 bases between. The germline gives CDR1 SGDLS, CDR2 YYNGEE. The CDR3 has 14 amino acids.

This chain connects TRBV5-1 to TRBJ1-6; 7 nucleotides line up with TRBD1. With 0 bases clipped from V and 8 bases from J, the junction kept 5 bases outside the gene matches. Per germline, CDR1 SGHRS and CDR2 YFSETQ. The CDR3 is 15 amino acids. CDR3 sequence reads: CASSLEGGADSPLHF. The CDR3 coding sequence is TGCGCCAGCAGCTTGGAAGGGGGCGCGGATTCACCCCTCCACTTT.

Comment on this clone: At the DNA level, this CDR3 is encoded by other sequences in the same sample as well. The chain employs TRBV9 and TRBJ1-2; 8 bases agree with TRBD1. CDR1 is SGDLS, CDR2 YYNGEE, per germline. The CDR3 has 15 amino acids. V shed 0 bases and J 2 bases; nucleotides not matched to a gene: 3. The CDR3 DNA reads TGTGCCAGCAGCGTAGGGTCAGGGGGCAACTATGGCTACACCTTC. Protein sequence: CASSVGSGGNYGYTF.

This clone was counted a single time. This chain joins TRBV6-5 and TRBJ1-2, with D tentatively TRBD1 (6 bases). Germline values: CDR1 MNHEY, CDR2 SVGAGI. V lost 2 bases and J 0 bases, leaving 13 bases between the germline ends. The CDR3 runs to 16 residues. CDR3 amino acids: CASSYGGARANYGYTF. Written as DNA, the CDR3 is TGTGCCAGCAGTTACGGGGGGGCGAGAGCTAACTATGGCTACACCTTC.

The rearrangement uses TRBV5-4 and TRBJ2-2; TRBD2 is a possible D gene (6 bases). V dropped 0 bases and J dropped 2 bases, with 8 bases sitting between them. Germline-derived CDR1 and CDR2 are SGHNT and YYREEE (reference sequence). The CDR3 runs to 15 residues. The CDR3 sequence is CASSLAGVNTGELFF. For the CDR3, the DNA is TGTGCCAGCAGCTTGGCGGGGGTAAACACCGGGGAGCTGTTTTTT.

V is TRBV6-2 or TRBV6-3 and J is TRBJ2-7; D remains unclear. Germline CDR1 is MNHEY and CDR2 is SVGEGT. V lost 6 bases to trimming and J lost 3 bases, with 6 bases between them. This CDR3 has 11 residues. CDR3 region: CASSHRYEQYF. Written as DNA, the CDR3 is TGTGCCAGCAGCCATCGCTACGAGCAGTACTTC.

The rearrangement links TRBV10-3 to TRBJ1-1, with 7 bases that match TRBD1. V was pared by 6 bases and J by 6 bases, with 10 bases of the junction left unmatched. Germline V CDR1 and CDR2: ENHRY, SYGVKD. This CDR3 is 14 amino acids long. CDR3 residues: CAIRGGQGEPEAFF. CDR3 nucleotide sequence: TGTGCCATCAGGGGGGGCCAGGGGGAGCCTGAAGCTTTCTTT.

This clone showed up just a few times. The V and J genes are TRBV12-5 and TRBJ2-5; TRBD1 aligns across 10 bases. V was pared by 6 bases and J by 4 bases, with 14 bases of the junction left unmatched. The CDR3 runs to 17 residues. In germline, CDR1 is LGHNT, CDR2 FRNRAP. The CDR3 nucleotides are TGTGCTAGTGGCCCGGACAGGGGGAAACCTGGAGGAGAGACCCAGTACTTC. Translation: CASGPDRGKPGGETQYF.